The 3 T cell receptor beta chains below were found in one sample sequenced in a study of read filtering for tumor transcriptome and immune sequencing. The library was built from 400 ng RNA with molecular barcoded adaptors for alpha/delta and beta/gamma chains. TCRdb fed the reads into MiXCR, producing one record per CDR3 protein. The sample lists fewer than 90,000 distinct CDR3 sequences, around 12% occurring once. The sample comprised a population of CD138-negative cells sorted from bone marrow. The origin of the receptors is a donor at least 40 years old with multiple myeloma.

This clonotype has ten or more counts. The CDR3 region is CASSLGGEFTEAFF. The CDR3 DNA is TGTGCCAGCAGCTTAGGGGGCGAATTTACTGAAGCTTTCTTT. The gene calls are TRBV7-9 and TRBJ1-1; D perhaps matches TRBD1 (5 bases). Deletions cut 1 base from V and 5 bases from J, with 11 bases between. Germline V gives CDR1 SEHNR, CDR2 FQNEAQ (reference sequence). The CDR3 spans 14 residues.

This chain's CDR3 is CASSQVFGRPGGYTF. CDR3 nucleotides: TGTGCCAGCAGCCAAGTCTTTGGCAGGCCCGGAGGCTACACCTTC. V and J are TRBV14 and TRBJ1-2; D not resolved. The CDR3 is 15 amino acids. V lost 1 base and J 8 bases, leaving 17 bases between the germline ends. Germline loops: CDR1 SGHDN, CDR2 FVKESK.

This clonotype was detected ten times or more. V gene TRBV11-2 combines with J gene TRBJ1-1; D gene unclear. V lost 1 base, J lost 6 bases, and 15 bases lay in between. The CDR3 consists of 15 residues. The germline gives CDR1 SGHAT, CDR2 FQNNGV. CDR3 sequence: CASSLVGKYQAEAFF. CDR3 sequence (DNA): TGTGCCAGCAGCTTAGTTGGCAAATACCAGGCTGAAGCTTTCTTT.